The 3 T cell receptor beta chains given below trace back to one sample, sequenced in a study of CD8 T cells in Susac syndrome. It was with random hexamers that 0.5 to 1 ug RNA was reverse transcribed. MiXCR, run by TCRdb on the immunoSEQ multiplex PCR reads, gives a single entry per CDR3 protein. The sample holds 75,000 to 100,000 distinct CDR3 sequences, 90% to 95% seen once. Sequencing was performed on CD8+ T cells from PBMCs. The receptors were gathered from a human donor with Susac syndrome.

The V call is TRBV29-1, the J call TRBJ1-3; D not certain. This CDR3 is 11 amino acids long. V was pared by 7 bases and J by 1 base, with 5 bases between. Germline-derived CDR1 and CDR2 are SQVTM and ANQGSEA. CDR3 sequence: CSGESGNTIYF. The CDR3 coding sequence is TGCAGCGGAGAGTCTGGAAACACCATATATTTT.

V usage is TRBV28 and J usage is TRBJ1-5, with 10 bases aligning to TRBD1. V shed 7 bases and J 5 bases; nucleotides not matched to a gene: 5. The CDR3 consists of 14 residues. Germline values: CDR1 MDHEN, CDR2 SYDVKM. The CDR3 region is CASTRDRGDQPQHF. CDR3 bases: TGTGCCAGCACCCGGGACAGGGGAGATCAGCCCCAGCATTTT.

The sample holds one count of this clonotype. The chain has TRBV3-1 and TRBJ2-5; TRBD2 agrees at 8 bases. Germline V gives CDR1 LGHDT, CDR2 YNNKEL (reference sequence). The CDR3 runs 17 residues. V lost 0 bases and J lost 5; bases outside the gene matches: 11. The CDR3 loop reads CASSQEVTRGDGETQYF. CDR3 nucleotide sequence: TGTGCCAGCAGCCAAGAAGTAACGCGGGGGGACGGGGAGACCCAGTACTTC.